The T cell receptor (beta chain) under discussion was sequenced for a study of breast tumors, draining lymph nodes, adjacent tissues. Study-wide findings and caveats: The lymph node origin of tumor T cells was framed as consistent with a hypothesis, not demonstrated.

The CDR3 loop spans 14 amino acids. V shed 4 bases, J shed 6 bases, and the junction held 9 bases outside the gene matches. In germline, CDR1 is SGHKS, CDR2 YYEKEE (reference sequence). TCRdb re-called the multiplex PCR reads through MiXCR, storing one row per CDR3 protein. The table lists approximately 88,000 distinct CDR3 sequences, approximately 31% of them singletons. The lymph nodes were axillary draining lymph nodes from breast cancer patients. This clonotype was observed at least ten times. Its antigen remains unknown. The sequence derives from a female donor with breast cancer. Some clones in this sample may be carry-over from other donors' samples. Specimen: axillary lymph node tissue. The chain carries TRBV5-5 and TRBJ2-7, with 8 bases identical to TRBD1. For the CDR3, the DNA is TGTGCCAGCAGCCTCCAAGGACAGGGCCGCGAGCAGTACTTC. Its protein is CASSLQGQGREQYF.